This paragraph reports one T cell receptor beta chain. Its antigen remains unknown. These data are taken from a study of CD8+ T cells in alopecia areata. Broader study findings: In scalp and blood, many expanded lesional clones persisted during tofacitinib. Lesional scalp, notably in alopecia totalis/universalis, had clonality above that of normal scalp. Shared TCR sequences were less clear between patients than in mice, possibly partly from HLA diversity.

The sample's treatment: oral pan-JAK inhibitor, 5-10 mg twice daily. Collection of lesional scalp punch biopsies and peripheral blood was performed in alopecia areata patients. V gave up 5 bases and J gave up 8 bases, with 21 bases separating them. The CDR3 totals 16 residues. Germline-derived CDR1 and CDR2 are SGHVS and FQNEAQ. RNA was isolated and reverse transcribed to cDNA, the sequencing template. The data were produced by immunoSEQ multiplex PCR, yet TCRdb's version contains in-frame clones alone and is incomplete. The sample includes around 70,000 clones, approximately 29% seen only once; the top ten take under 15%.

The genes are TRBV7-8 and TRBJ1-4; D is undetermined. Sequencing was performed on CD8+ T cells sorted from blood, taken at week 4, from a patient treated with tofacitinib. The receptor was isolated from a human donor with alopecia areata. The CDR3 protein is CASSLFDAAPTEKLFF. The CDR3 nucleotides are TGTGCCAGCAGCCTTTTTGATGCGGCGCCGACCGAAAAACTGTTTTTT.